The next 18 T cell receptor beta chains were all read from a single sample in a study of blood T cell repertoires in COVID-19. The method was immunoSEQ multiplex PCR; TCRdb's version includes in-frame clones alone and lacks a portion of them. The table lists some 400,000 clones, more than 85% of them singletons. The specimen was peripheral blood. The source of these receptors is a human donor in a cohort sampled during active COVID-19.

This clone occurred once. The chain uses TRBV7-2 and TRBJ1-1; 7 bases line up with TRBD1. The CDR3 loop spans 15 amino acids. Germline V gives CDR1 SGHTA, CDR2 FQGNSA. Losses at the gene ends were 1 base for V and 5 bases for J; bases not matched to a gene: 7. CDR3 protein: CASSLVAGGGTEAFF. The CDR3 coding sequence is TGTGCCAGCAGCTTAGTGGCAGGGGGAGGTACTGAAGCTTTCTTT. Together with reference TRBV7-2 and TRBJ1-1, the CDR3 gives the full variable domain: GAGVSQSPSNKVTEKGKDVELRCDPISGHTALYWYRQSLGQGLEFLIYFQGNSAPDKSGLPSDRFSAERTGGSVSTLTIQRTQQEDSAVYLCASSLVAGGGTEAFFGQGTRLTVV.

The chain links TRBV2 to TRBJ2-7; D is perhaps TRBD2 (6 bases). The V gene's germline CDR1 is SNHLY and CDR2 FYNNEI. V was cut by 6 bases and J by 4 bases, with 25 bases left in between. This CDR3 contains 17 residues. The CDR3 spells CASRELPSDGDGYEQYF. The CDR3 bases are TGTGCCAGCAGAGAGTTGCCTAGCGACGGAGATGGGTACGAGCAGTACTTC.

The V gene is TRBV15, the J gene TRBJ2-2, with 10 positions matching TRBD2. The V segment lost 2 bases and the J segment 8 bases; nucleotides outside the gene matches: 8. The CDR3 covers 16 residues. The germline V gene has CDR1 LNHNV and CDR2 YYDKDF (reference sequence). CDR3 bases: TGTGCCACCAGCAGAAGGGCTAGCGGGGGTTGGGGGGAGCTGTTTTTT. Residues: CATSRRASGGWGELFF.

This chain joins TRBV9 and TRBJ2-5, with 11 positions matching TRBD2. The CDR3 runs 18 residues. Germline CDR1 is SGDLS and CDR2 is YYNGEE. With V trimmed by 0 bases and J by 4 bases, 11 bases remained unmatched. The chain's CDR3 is CASSVDPTTSGSVETQYF. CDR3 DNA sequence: TGTGCCAGCAGCGTAGATCCCACCACTAGCGGGAGTGTAGAGACCCAGTACTTC.

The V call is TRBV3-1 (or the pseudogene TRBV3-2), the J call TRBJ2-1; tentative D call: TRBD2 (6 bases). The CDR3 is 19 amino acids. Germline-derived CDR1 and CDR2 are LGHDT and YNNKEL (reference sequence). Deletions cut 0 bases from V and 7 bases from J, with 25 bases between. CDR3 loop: CASSQEFGRDLRGGNEQFF. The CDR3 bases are TGTGCCAGCAGCCAAGAGTTTGGCCGGGACTTAAGGGGAGGAAATGAGCAGTTCTTC.

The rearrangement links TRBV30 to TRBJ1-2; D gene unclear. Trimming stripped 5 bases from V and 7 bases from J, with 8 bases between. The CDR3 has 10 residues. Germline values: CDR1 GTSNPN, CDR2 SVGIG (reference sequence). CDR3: CAWGESGYTF. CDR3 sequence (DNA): TGTGCCTGGGGGGAGAGTGGCTACACCTTC.

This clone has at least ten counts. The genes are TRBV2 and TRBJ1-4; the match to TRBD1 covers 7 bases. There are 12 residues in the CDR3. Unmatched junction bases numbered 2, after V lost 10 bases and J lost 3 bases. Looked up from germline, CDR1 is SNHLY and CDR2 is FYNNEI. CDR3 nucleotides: TGTGCCACCCAGGGGGCTAATGAAAAACTGTTTTTT. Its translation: CATQGANEKLFF.

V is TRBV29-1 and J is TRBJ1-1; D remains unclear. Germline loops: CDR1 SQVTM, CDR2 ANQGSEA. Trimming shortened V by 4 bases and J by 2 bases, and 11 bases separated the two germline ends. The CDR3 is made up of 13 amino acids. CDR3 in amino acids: CSVASLRNTEAFF. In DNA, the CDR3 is TGCAGCGTTGCGTCGTTGAGAAACACTGAAGCTTTCTTT.

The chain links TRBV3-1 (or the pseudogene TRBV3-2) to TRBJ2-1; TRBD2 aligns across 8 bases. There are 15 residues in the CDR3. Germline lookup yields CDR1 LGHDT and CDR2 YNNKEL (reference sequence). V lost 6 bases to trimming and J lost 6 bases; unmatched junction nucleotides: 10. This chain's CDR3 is CASRSLAGGFNEQFF. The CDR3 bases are TGTGCCAGCAGGTCCTTGGCGGGGGGATTCAATGAGCAGTTCTTC.

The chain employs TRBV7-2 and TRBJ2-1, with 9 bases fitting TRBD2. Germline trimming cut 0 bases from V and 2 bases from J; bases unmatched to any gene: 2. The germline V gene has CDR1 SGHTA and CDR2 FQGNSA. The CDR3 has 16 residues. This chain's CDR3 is CASSLAGGGAYNEQFF. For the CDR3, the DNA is TGTGCCAGCAGCTTAGCGGGCGGGGGGGCCTACAATGAGCAGTTCTTC.

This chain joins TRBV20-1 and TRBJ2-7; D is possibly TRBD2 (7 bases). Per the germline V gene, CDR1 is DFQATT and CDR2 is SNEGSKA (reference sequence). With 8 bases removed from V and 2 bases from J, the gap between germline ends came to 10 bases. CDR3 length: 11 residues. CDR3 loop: CSPGGPYEQYF. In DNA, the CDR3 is TGCAGTCCGGGGGGCCCCTACGAGCAGTACTTC.

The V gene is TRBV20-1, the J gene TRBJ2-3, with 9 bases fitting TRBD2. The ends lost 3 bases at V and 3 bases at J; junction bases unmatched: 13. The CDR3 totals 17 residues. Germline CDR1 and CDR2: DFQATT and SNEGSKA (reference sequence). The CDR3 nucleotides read TGCAGTGCTAGTAACGGTGCGATAGCGGGAGAGACAGATACGCAGTATTTT. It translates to CSASNGAIAGETDTQYF.

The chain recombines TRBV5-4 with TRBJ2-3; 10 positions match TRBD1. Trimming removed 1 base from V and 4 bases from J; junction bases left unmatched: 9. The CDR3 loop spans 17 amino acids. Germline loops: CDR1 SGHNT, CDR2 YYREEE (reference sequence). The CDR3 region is CASSLPLTGGDADTQYF. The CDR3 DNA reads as TGTGCCAGCAGCTTGCCCCTGACAGGGGGCGACGCAGATACGCAGTATTTT.

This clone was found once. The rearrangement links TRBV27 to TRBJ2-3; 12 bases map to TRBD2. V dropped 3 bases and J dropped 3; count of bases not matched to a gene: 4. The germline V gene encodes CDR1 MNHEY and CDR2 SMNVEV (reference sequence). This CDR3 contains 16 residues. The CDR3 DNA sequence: TGTGCCAGCAGTTTCGGACTAGCGGGAAAGACAGATACGCAGTATTTT. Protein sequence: CASSFGLAGKTDTQYF.

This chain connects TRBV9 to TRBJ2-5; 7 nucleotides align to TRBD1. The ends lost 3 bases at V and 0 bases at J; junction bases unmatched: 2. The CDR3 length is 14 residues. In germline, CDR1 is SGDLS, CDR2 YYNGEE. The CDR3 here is CASSDGTDQETQYF. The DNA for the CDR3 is TGTGCCAGCAGCGACGGGACAGACCAAGAGACCCAGTACTTC.

The CDR3 sequence: CASSPDVGRRYEQYF. The CDR3 DNA sequence: TGTGCCAGCAGCCCCGACGTGGGGCGACGTTACGAGCAGTACTTC. The V call is TRBV28, the J call TRBJ2-7, with a possible D match to TRBD1 (5 bases). The V gene's germline CDR1 is MDHEN and CDR2 SYDVKM. V shed 6 bases and J shed 4 bases, with 19 bases lying between them. The CDR3 consists of 15 residues. Combining the CDR3 with reference TRBV28 and TRBJ2-7 gives the whole variable domain DVKVTQSSRYLVKRTGEKVFLECVQDMDHENMFWYRQDPGLGLRLIYFSYDVKMKEKGDIPEGYSVSREKKERFSLILESASTNQTSMYLCASSPDVGRRYEQYFGPGTRLTVT.

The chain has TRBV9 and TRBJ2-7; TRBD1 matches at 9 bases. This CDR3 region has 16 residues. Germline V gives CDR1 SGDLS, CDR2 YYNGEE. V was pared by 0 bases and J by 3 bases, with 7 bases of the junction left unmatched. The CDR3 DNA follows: TGTGCCAGCAGCGTAGCTTGGACAGGGGAGGACTACGAGCAGTACTTC. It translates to CASSVAWTGEDYEQYF.

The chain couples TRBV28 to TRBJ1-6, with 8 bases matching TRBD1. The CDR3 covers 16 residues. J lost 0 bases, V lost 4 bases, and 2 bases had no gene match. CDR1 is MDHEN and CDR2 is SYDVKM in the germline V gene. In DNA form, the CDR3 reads TGTGCCAGCAGTTCCAGGGGGCTCTCCTATAATTCACCCCTCCACTTT. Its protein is CASSSRGLSYNSPLHF.